This is a list of T cell receptor beta chains from one sample in a study of blood T cell repertoires in COVID-19. TCRdb's copy holds only in-frame clones and misses some; the assay was immunoSEQ multiplex PCR. This table holds 150,000 to 200,000 clones, 90% found once. Sample: peripheral blood. The source is a man in his 60s with active or convalescent COVID-19. The CDR3 runs from the conserved cysteine through the conserved F or W. The size entry is marked missing in some rows and otherwise reads once, few, many or a size class.

j_gene: TRBJ1-4; abundance: few; v_gene: TRBV10-3; CDR3aa: CAISEAAYNEKLFF
j_gene: TRBJ1-1; abundance: -; v_gene: TRBV19; CDR3aa: CASSIEGGNTEAFF
j_gene: TRBJ2-6; abundance: -; v_gene: TRBV27; CDR3aa: CASSLNEAGANVLTF
j_gene: TRBJ2-1; abundance: -; v_gene: TRBV4-1; CDR3aa: CASSQGTSGGYNEQFF
j_gene: TRBJ1-5; abundance: once; v_gene: TRBV5-8; CDR3aa: CASSQMTGGLGNQPQHF
j_gene: TRBJ1-5; abundance: -; v_gene: TRBV30; CDR3aa: CAWEQGIDQPQHF
j_gene: TRBJ2-4; abundance: -; v_gene: TRBV5-1; CDR3aa: CASSFGTSGKNIQYF
j_gene: TRBJ2-5; abundance: -; v_gene: TRBV6-1; CDR3aa: CASSEMTGKETQYF
j_gene: TRBJ1-2; abundance: -; v_gene: TRBV6-5; CDR3aa: CASSTHPRGQGYTF
j_gene: TRBJ1-2; abundance: once; v_gene: TRBV5-1; CDR3aa: CASSLDSSMAYGYTF
j_gene: TRBJ2-7; abundance: -; v_gene: TRBV2; CDR3aa: CASRKTSGANEQYF
j_gene: TRBJ2-7; abundance: -; v_gene: TRBV3-1/TRBV3-2; CDR3aa: CASSQGAQTYEQYF
j_gene: TRBJ2-3; abundance: -; v_gene: TRBV13; CDR3aa: CASSLGLAGRDTQYF